What follows describes a single T cell receptor beta chain. What it binds is unknown. Anyone with autoimmune disease history or systemic immunosuppression was excluded. The sample originates from a study of OX40 agonist ivuxolimab in advanced cancers. Study-wide context: Patients treated during dose escalation were battling hepatocellular carcinoma, melanoma, renal cell or head and neck cancer.

Regarding the study as a whole: Circulating CD4+ and CD8+ T cells showed clonal expansion by week 6 at 0.1 to 3.0 mg/kg.

The assay was immunoSEQ multiplex PCR, and TCRdb's table has in-frame clones only and misses some. The profile shows 55,000 to 65,000 clones, 85% of them singletons. Germline V gene sequence: CDR1 MNHEY, CDR2 SVGAGI. The V segment lost 5 bases and the J segment 3 bases; nucleotides outside the gene matches: 5. The CDR3 covers 14 residues. Material: CD4+ or CD8+ T cells sorted from blood, obtained in a trial of the OX40 agonist ivuxolimab. V usage is TRBV6-5 and J usage is TRBJ2-7; 9 bases map to TRBD1. This receptor was obtained from an adult with an advanced solid tumor such as melanoma, head and neck, liver or kidney cancer. The CDR3: CASSKTGGNYEQYF. The CDR3 coding sequence is TGTGCCAGCAGTAAGACAGGGGGTAACTACGAGCAGTACTTC.